These T cell receptor beta chains were read from a single sample in a study of shared clonotypes between healthy human individuals. Produced via immunoSEQ multiplex PCR; TCRdb's table is partial and in-frame only. There are about 2,500,000 clones in the sample; just over 90% occur only once, and around 0.15% lies in the top ten. Sequenced input: naive CD4+ T cells sorted from blood. The receptor set was obtained from a young man in good health. The CDR3 runs from the conserved cysteine through the conserved F or W. A D gene is named only where the DNA matches it firmly. For some rows the clone size is stated as once, few or many, or as a class when expanded; others skip it.

v_call: TRBV7-6; clone_size: -; j_call: TRBJ2-5; d_call: TRBD2; cdr3_nt: TGTGCCAGCAGCGACGGGGGGGCCGAAGAGACCCAGTACTTC; cdr3_aa: CASSDGGAEETQYF
v_call: TRBV27; clone_size: -; j_call: TRBJ2-7; d_call: -; cdr3_nt: TGTGCCAGCTGGGGAAGGACTACCGATCCCTACGAGCAGTACTTC; cdr3_aa: CASWGRTTDPYEQYF
v_call: TRBV11-2; clone_size: -; j_call: TRBJ2-7; d_call: -; cdr3_nt: TGTGCCAGCAGCCCCATAGCGGAGATATACGAGCAGTACTTC; cdr3_aa: CASSPIAEIYEQYF
v_call: TRBV7-8; clone_size: -; j_call: TRBJ2-7; d_call: TRBD1; cdr3_nt: TGTGCCAGCAGCTCCAGGGGACAGGGGGGTTACGAGCAGTACTTC; cdr3_aa: CASSSRGQGGYEQYF
v_call: TRBV6-5; clone_size: once; j_call: TRBJ2-5; d_call: TRBD2; cdr3_nt: TGTGCCAGCAGTTACGGAACTAGCGGCACCATTGGGACCCAGTACTTC; cdr3_aa: CASSYGTSGTIGTQYF
v_call: TRBV30; clone_size: -; j_call: TRBJ1-2; d_call: -; cdr3_nt: TGTGCCTGGAGTGAAAGGGACCTGGGCATCTATGGCTACACCTTC; cdr3_aa: CAWSERDLGIYGYTF
v_call: TRBV5-1; clone_size: -; j_call: TRBJ2-5; d_call: -; cdr3_nt: TGCGCCAGCTCCGATTGGTCAGGGGAAGAGACCCAGTACTTC; cdr3_aa: CASSDWSGEETQYF
v_call: TRBV27; clone_size: -; j_call: TRBJ2-2; d_call: TRBD2; cdr3_nt: TGTGCCAGCAGTTTATCTGGGACTAGCGGGGAGCTGTTTTTT; cdr3_aa: CASSLSGTSGELFF
v_call: TRBV29-1; clone_size: -; j_call: TRBJ2-5; d_call: TRBD1; cdr3_nt: TGCAGCGTGAACCTACAGGGGCGAGAGACCCAGTACTTC; cdr3_aa: CSVNLQGRETQYF
v_call: TRBV6-1; clone_size: -; j_call: TRBJ2-6; d_call: -; cdr3_nt: TGTGCCAGCAGTGTGGGCCTTTTTAGTTCTGGGGCCAACGTCCTGACTTTC; cdr3_aa: CASSVGLFSSGANVLTF
v_call: TRBV6-5; clone_size: once; j_call: TRBJ1-1; d_call: -; cdr3_nt: TGTGCCAGCAGTCCGCCCCTCAACACTGAAGCTTTCTTT; cdr3_aa: CASSPPLNTEAFF
v_call: TRBV6-1; clone_size: -; j_call: TRBJ1-5; d_call: -; cdr3_nt: TGTGCCAGCAGTGAAGGGAGTGTTTCTCGACAGCCCCAGCATTTT; cdr3_aa: CASSEGSVSRQPQHF
v_call: TRBV7-3; clone_size: once; j_call: TRBJ2-1; d_call: TRBD2; cdr3_nt: TGTGCCAGCAGCTCGGGAGGGAGCTCCTACAATGAGCAGTTCTTC; cdr3_aa: CASSSGGSSYNEQFF
v_call: TRBV7-9; clone_size: -; j_call: TRBJ2-3; d_call: TRBD2; cdr3_nt: TGTGCCAGCAGCTTAGTGGGACTATCCGAGAATACGCAGTATTTT; cdr3_aa: CASSLVGLSENTQYF
v_call: TRBV7-6; clone_size: -; j_call: TRBJ2-7; d_call: -; cdr3_nt: TGTGCCAGCAGCTCCCGGATCCTCTACGAGCAGTACTTC; cdr3_aa: CASSSRILYEQYF
v_call: TRBV15; clone_size: -; j_call: TRBJ2-3; d_call: -; cdr3_nt: TGTGCCACCAGCAGTGCCGGAGGGGCTAGCACAGATACGCAGTATTTT; cdr3_aa: CATSSAGGASTDTQYF
v_call: TRBV2; clone_size: -; j_call: TRBJ1-1; d_call: TRBD1; cdr3_nt: TGTGCCAGCAGTTTGACAGGGTTCGAATTGACTGAAGCTTTCTTT; cdr3_aa: CASSLTGFELTEAFF
v_call: TRBV19; clone_size: few; j_call: TRBJ2-4; d_call: -; cdr3_nt: TGTGCCAGTAGTATAACGGGGCTAGCCAAAAACATTCAGTACTTC; cdr3_aa: CASSITGLAKNIQYF
v_call: TRBV15; clone_size: once; j_call: TRBJ2-7; d_call: -; cdr3_nt: TGTGCCACCAGCAGAGCCCTCGGACAGCTATCCTACGAGCAGTACTTC; cdr3_aa: CATSRALGQLSYEQYF
v_call: TRBV25-1; clone_size: -; j_call: TRBJ1-2; d_call: TRBD1; cdr3_nt: TGTGCCAGCAGTATGTCAGGGGGTTATGGCTACACCTTC; cdr3_aa: CASSMSGGYGYTF
v_call: TRBV2; clone_size: -; j_call: TRBJ2-7; d_call: -; cdr3_nt: TGTGCCAGCAGTGTAGTAGAGGGTAGGGCGTACTTC; cdr3_aa: CASSVVEGRAYF
v_call: TRBV6-1; clone_size: -; j_call: TRBJ2-3; d_call: TRBD1; cdr3_nt: TGTGCCAGCAGCTCACCGGGACAGGCCACAGATACGCAGTATTTT; cdr3_aa: CASSSPGQATDTQYF
v_call: TRBV19; clone_size: once; j_call: TRBJ1-4; d_call: -; cdr3_nt: TGTGCCAGTAGTATCGGGGTATCTAATGAAAAACTGTTTTTT; cdr3_aa: CASSIGVSNEKLFF
v_call: TRBV9; clone_size: -; j_call: TRBJ2-1; d_call: TRBD2; cdr3_nt: TGTGCCAGCAGCGTGACTAGCGGGCTTTACAATGAGCAGTTCTTC; cdr3_aa: CASSVTSGLYNEQFF
v_call: TRBV11-3; clone_size: -; j_call: TRBJ2-1; d_call: -; cdr3_nt: TGTGCCAGCAGCTTAAGAGCTAATGAGCAGTTCTTC; cdr3_aa: CASSLRANEQFF
v_call: TRBV30; clone_size: -; j_call: TRBJ1-1; d_call: TRBD1; cdr3_nt: TGTGCCCGAACTGGACAGGCCAACACTGAAGCTTTCTTT; cdr3_aa: CARTGQANTEAFF
v_call: TRBV19; clone_size: -; j_call: TRBJ1-2; d_call: -; cdr3_nt: TGTGCCAGTAGCCCCACTTCTGCGGACAGCAACTATGGCTACACCTTC; cdr3_aa: CASSPTSADSNYGYTF
v_call: TRBV10-1; clone_size: -; j_call: TRBJ2-2; d_call: TRBD2; cdr3_nt: TGCGCCAGCAGTGCTAGCGGGGGGACCGGGGAGCTGTTTTTT; cdr3_aa: CASSASGGTGELFF
v_call: TRBV7-9; clone_size: -; j_call: TRBJ1-1; d_call: -; cdr3_nt: TGTGCCAGCAGCTGGAGAGTGTCTTGGGACACTGAAGCTTTCTTT; cdr3_aa: CASSWRVSWDTEAFF
v_call: TRBV30; clone_size: few; j_call: TRBJ1-1; d_call: -; cdr3_nt: TGTGCCTGGAGTTCCCCCGAGACAGGCCTGATGGGGACTGAAGCTTTCTTT; cdr3_aa: CAWSSPETGLMGTEAFF
v_call: TRBV6-5; clone_size: -; j_call: TRBJ1-1; d_call: -; cdr3_nt: TGTGCCAGCAGTTACTCGATGGGGGACCCGGGAAGGGAAGCTTTCTTT; cdr3_aa: CASSYSMGDPGREAFF
v_call: TRBV7-2; clone_size: -; j_call: TRBJ2-5; d_call: -; cdr3_nt: TGTGCCAGCAGCCCTAGGGGTCGGCAGCAAGAGACCCAGTACTTC; cdr3_aa: CASSPRGRQQETQYF
v_call: TRBV30; clone_size: -; j_call: TRBJ1-3; d_call: TRBD1; cdr3_nt: TGTGCCTGGAGTGGGACAGGGAGGACTGGAAACACCATATATTTT; cdr3_aa: CAWSGTGRTGNTIYF
v_call: TRBV7-2; clone_size: -; j_call: TRBJ2-7; d_call: TRBD2; cdr3_nt: TGTGCCAGCAGCTTAGAGGGACTAGCTGTAGAGCAGTACTTC; cdr3_aa: CASSLEGLAVEQYF
v_call: TRBV27; clone_size: -; j_call: TRBJ2-3; d_call: -; cdr3_nt: TGTGCCAGCAGTTTATGGTATCAGAGCACAGATACGCAGTATTTT; cdr3_aa: CASSLWYQSTDTQYF
v_call: TRBV5-6; clone_size: -; j_call: TRBJ2-2; d_call: TRBD1; cdr3_nt: TGTGCCAGCAGCTGGACAGGGGCCGGGGAGCTGTTTTTT; cdr3_aa: CASSWTGAGELFF
v_call: TRBV19; clone_size: -; j_call: TRBJ2-7; d_call: -; cdr3_nt: TGTGCCAGTAGTATATCCTCGGGACTGTCGACCTACGAGCAGTACTTC; cdr3_aa: CASSISSGLSTYEQYF
v_call: TRBV15; clone_size: few; j_call: TRBJ1-6; d_call: -; cdr3_nt: TGTGCCACCAGCAGGGTTTCACCCCTCCACTTT; cdr3_aa: CATSRVSPLHF
v_call: TRBV29-1; clone_size: -; j_call: TRBJ2-5; d_call: -; cdr3_nt: TGCAGCGTCGTAATCTTAGAGACCCAGTACTTC; cdr3_aa: CSVVILETQYF
v_call: TRBV6-5; clone_size: -; j_call: TRBJ2-7; d_call: -; cdr3_nt: TGTGCCAGCAGTTTAGACGGGCTTTCCTACGAGCAGTACTTC; cdr3_aa: CASSLDGLSYEQYF